One and the same sample provided the 16 T cell receptor beta chains below, sequenced in a study of T cells expressing NK-cell markers. For each CDR3 protein, TCRdb gives one entry from its re-call of the 5' RACE reads, without DNA. The sample data list some 390,000 distinct CDR3 sequences. The sample taken for sequencing was blood T cells: a sorted CD56 or NKG2C T cell subset, CD4+ or CD8+ T cells, or bulk PBMC T cells (not recorded which). Every receptor here comes from a woman in her forties or fifties in good health.

The chain couples TRBV24-1 to TRBJ2-1; lacking DNA, the TRBD2 call made by TCRdb goes unchecked. The CDR3 is 13 amino acids. Germline assignment: CDR1 KGHDR and CDR2 SFDVKD. The CDR3 reads CATKGSSHNEQFF.

V and J are TRBV5-1 and TRBJ1-2. CDR3 length equals 16 residues. CDR1 is SGHRS, CDR2 YFSETQ, per germline. The CDR3 loop reads CASSPRGSTVSDGYTF.

This chain links TRBV12-3 or TRBV12-4 with TRBJ1-2. This CDR3 region has 14 residues. CDR3 sequence reads: CASSAGWGPYGYTF.

The chain is built from TRBV11-2 and TRBJ2-1; TCRdb's D gene call, TRBD2, goes unchecked for lack of DNA. This CDR3 comprises 18 residues. Per the germline V gene, CDR1 is SGHAT and CDR2 is FQNNGV. CDR3 protein: CASSWGSGISRAGNEQFF.

V usage is TRBV4-1 and J usage is TRBJ2-7. CDR3 length: 16 residues. The germline gives CDR1 MGHRA, CDR2 YSYEKL. CDR3: CASSQDLAARSYEQYF.

The chain joins TRBV6-5 to TRBJ2-3; TCRdb gives TRBD1 as the D gene, but with no DNA this cannot be confirmed. Germline loops: CDR1 MNHEY, CDR2 SVGAGI. The CDR3 totals 13 residues. CDR3 sequence reads: CASSYRGVDTQYF.

This chain connects TRBV12-3 or TRBV12-4 to TRBJ2-1; the D call of TRBD2 rests on TCRdb alone, since no DNA is present to check it. The CDR3 has 20 residues. The CDR3 is CASSSVLGSGREHSYNEQFF.

The CDR3 sequence: CASSPVGLSTGTSGRPEQYF. This chain connects TRBV4-1 to TRBJ2-7; the D gene TCRdb calls, TRBD2, cannot be checked with no DNA. Germline values: CDR1 MGHRA, CDR2 YSYEKL. The CDR3 covers 20 residues.

This chain joins TRBV5-5 and TRBJ2-3; with no DNA, the TCRdb D assignment of TRBD2 cannot be verified. The CDR3 is 16 residues long. Looked up from germline, CDR1 is SGHKS and CDR2 is YYEKEE (reference sequence). The CDR3 protein is CASSPLGADSTDTQYF.

V is TRBV7-9 and J is TRBJ2-7; TCRdb lists TRBD2, though no DNA is available to test this call. CDR3 size: 16 residues. From germline, CDR1 is SEHNR and CDR2 FQNEAQ (reference sequence). The CDR3 region is CASSLWGLAESYEQYF. Full variable domain (remainder filled in from reference TRBV7-9 and TRBJ2-7): DTGVSQNPRHKITKRGQNVTFRCDPISEHNRLYWYRQTLGQGPEFLTYFQNEAQLEKSRLLSDRFSAERPKGSFSTLEIQRTEQGDSAMYLCASSLWGLAESYEQYFGPGTRLTVT.

This chain joins TRBV6-2 or TRBV6-3 and TRBJ1-5; TCRdb outputs TRBD1, but without DNA this stays unchecked. The CDR3 length is 12 residues. Germline-derived CDR1 and CDR2 are MNHEY and SVGEGT. This chain's CDR3 is CASSSLQGPGHF.

The chain has TRBV12-3 or TRBV12-4 and TRBJ1-3; TCRdb calls TRBD1, which cannot be checked without DNA. The CDR3 length is 14 residues. CDR3 residues: CASRTGGAGNTIYF.

The rearrangement links TRBV2 to TRBJ2-1; TCRdb indicates TRBD1, and absent DNA this call remains unverified. The CDR3 contains 14 residues. Per the germline V gene, CDR1 is SNHLY and CDR2 is FYNNEI. Here the CDR3 reads CASRRTGLGNEQFF.

The chain employs TRBV2 and TRBJ2-4; the D gene TCRdb calls, TRBD2, cannot be checked with no DNA. The CDR3 length is 14 residues. Looked up from germline, CDR1 is SNHLY and CDR2 is FYNNEI. CDR3 region: CASIGGQAKNIQYF. Full variable domain (remainder filled in from reference TRBV2 and TRBJ2-4): EPEVTQTPSHQVTQMGQEVILRCVPISNHLYFYWYRQILGQKVEFLVSFYNNEISEKSEIFDDQFSVERPDGSNFTLKIRSTKLEDSAMYFCASIGGQAKNIQYFGAGTRLSVL.

This chain joins TRBV7-2 and TRBJ2-3; TCRdb names TRBD2, which stays unverified in the absence of DNA. Germline assignment: CDR1 SGHTA and CDR2 FQGNSA. The CDR3 is 17 amino acids. CDR3 region: CASSRLSRGRGTDTQYF.

V gene TRBV7-9 combines with J gene TRBJ1-4. The germline V gene has CDR1 SEHNR and CDR2 FQNEAQ (reference sequence). The CDR3 is made up of 16 amino acids. The CDR3: CASSFGARSTNEKLFF.